Below, 20 T cell receptor beta chains from the same sample are listed, as sequenced in a study of blood T cell repertoires in COVID-19. Here immunoSEQ multiplex PCR was the method, and the copy in TCRdb shows in-frame clones only, minus some. The sample holds under 250,000 clones, about four fifths seen once. The sequencing sample was made of PBMCs or T cells enriched from blood (not recorded which). These receptor sequences come from a woman between 35 and 50 years old with acute COVID-19.

The rearrangement joins TRBV25-1 to TRBJ2-2, with D possibly matching TRBD1 (5 bases). The CDR3 sequence is 14 residues long. V lost 2 bases and J 5 bases, leaving 9 bases between the germline ends. CDR1 and CDR2 (germline): MGHDK, SYGVNS. The chain's CDR3 is CASSEPRTTGELFF. The CDR3 DNA reads TGTGCCAGCAGTGAACCCCGGACAACCGGGGAGCTGTTTTTT.

The chain uses TRBV19 and TRBJ2-3; TRBD2 is a possible D gene (6 bases). CDR3 size: 13 residues. Germline lookup yields CDR1 LNHDA and CDR2 SQIVND (reference sequence). Trimming took off 7 bases at V and 3 bases at J, with 11 bases between the two ends. CDR3 in amino acids: CASTGRFTDTQYF. The CDR3 coding sequence is TGTGCCAGTACCGGGAGATTTACAGATACGCAGTATTTT.

This clone has just a few counts. This rearrangement joins TRBV7-3 to TRBJ2-7; 7 bases are shared with TRBD1. V lost 5 bases, J lost 7 bases, and 8 bases stayed unmatched. The length of the CDR3 is 13 residues. Germline CDR1 and CDR2: SGHTA and FQGTGA. The CDR3 nucleotides read TGTGCCAGCAGCCCCGGACAGGTGGGGGAGCAGTACTTC. Amino acids: CASSPGQVGEQYF.

The chain has TRBV15 and TRBJ2-6; no firm D call. Germline lookup yields CDR1 LNHNV and CDR2 YYDKDF (reference sequence). The CDR3 contains 15 residues. V was cut by 1 base and J by 0 bases, with 4 bases left in between. The CDR3 coding sequence is TGTGCCACCAGCAGAGTGAGCTCTGGGGCCAACGTCCTGACTTTC. Translating gives CATSRVSSGANVLTF.

The chain employs TRBV24-1 and TRBJ1-2; 8 bases agree with TRBD1. This CDR3 has 15 amino acids. The germline gives CDR1 KGHDR, CDR2 SFDVKD. Losses at the gene ends were 3 bases for V and 3 bases for J; bases not matched to a gene: 5. The CDR3 sequence is CATSDGQGSDYGYTF. CDR3 nucleotide sequence: TGTGCCACCAGTGATGGACAGGGTTCGGACTATGGCTACACCTTC.

The rearrangement joins TRBV27 to TRBJ1-1, with TRBD1 matching over 7 bases. With V trimmed by 6 bases and J by 2 bases, 3 bases remained unmatched. This CDR3 comprises 13 residues. Germline V CDR1 and CDR2: MNHEY, SMNVEV (reference sequence). CDR3 sequence (DNA): TGTGCCAGCAGAAGGGGGCCTAACACTGAAGCTTTCTTT. It translates to CASRRGPNTEAFF.

The table lists this clone with a count of one. This chain links TRBV7-7 with TRBJ2-5; 8 bases fit TRBD2. V lost 1 base to trimming and J lost 5 bases; unmatched junction nucleotides: 9. Germline CDR1 and CDR2: SSHAT and FNYEAQ (reference sequence). There are 16 residues in the CDR3. DNA of the CDR3: TGTGCCAGCAGCTTAGGGCGGGGGGCGCTGAAGGAGACCCAGTACTTC. The encoded protein is CASSLGRGALKETQYF.

The chain employs TRBV11-3 and TRBJ2-1; 9 bases map to TRBD2. The CDR3 consists of 15 residues. Germline CDR1 SGHNT, CDR2 YENEEA. Losses at the gene ends were 5 bases for V and 3 bases for J; bases not matched to a gene: 5. The CDR3, as DNA: TGTGCCAGCAGCGTAGGACTAGCGCGCTACAATGAGCAGTTCTTC. Translated: CASSVGLARYNEQFF.

This sequence joins TRBV4-3 and TRBJ2-2; tentatively, D is TRBD1 (5 bases). V was pared by 0 bases and J by 5 bases, with 13 bases between. In germline, CDR1 is LGHNA, CDR2 YSLEER. The CDR3 runs 16 residues. In nucleotides, the CDR3 is TGCGCCAGCAGCCAAGAAAGGGGTGCCCGGACCGGGGAGCTGTTTTTT. This encodes CASSQERGARTGELFF.

V gene TRBV6-5 combines with J gene TRBJ2-5, with 8 bases identical to TRBD1. Germline V gene sequence: CDR1 MNHEY, CDR2 SVGAGI. The CDR3 spans 14 residues. Unmatched junction bases numbered 4, after V lost 6 bases and J lost 1 base. DNA for the CDR3: TGTGCCAGCAGGCTCGGACAGGGCCAAGAGACCCAGTACTTC. As protein: CASRLGQGQETQYF.

This clone has only a few counts. The V gene is TRBV19, the J gene TRBJ2-7, with 8 bases matching TRBD1. V lost 5 bases, J lost 0 bases, and 6 bases stayed unmatched. Germline V gives CDR1 LNHDA, CDR2 SQIVND (reference sequence). The CDR3 runs to 15 residues. CDR3 DNA: TGTGCCAGTAGTGAACCCGGACAGGGCTCCTACGAGCAGTACTTC. This sequence encodes CASSEPGQGSYEQYF.

This clone was counted a single time. The chain carries TRBV6-1 and TRBJ1-3; the D is unclear. The CDR3 loop spans 15 amino acids. Deletions cut 3 bases from V and 4 bases from J, with 13 bases between. The germline gives CDR1 MNHNS, CDR2 SASEGT. The CDR3 region has the DNA TGTGCCAGCAGTGACAGAATCAAAATGGGAAACACCATATATTTT. It is translated as CASSDRIKMGNTIYF.

This rearrangement joins TRBV6-1 to TRBJ2-7, with 10 positions matching TRBD2. The junction had 14 bases not matched to a gene; V was cut back by 4 bases and J by 5 bases. Germline V CDR1 and CDR2: MNHNS, SASEGT. The CDR3 totals 17 residues. The CDR3 loop reads CASSAYLRASGSNEQYF. CDR3 bases: TGTGCCAGCAGTGCCTACCTCCGAGCTAGCGGGAGCAACGAGCAGTACTTC.

J is TRBJ1-6 and V is TRBV7-2, with a tentative D call TRBD1 (5 bases). This CDR3 has 16 amino acids. The germline V gene encodes CDR1 SGHTA and CDR2 FQGNSA. Between the trimmed V and J ends, which lost 1 base and 5 bases, there was a span of 12 bases. The CDR3, as DNA: TGTGCCAGCAGCTTAGTAGGGCAGGGAAATAATTCACCCCTCCACTTT. Amino acids: CASSLVGQGNNSPLHF.

The genes are TRBV28 and TRBJ1-2; D is unclear. Trimming left V 10 bases short and J 6 bases short, with 9 bases between. The CDR3 has 10 residues. Per germline, CDR1 MDHEN and CDR2 SYDVKM. The CDR3 sequence: CATGGNGYTF. CDR3 nucleotide sequence: TGTGCCACCGGAGGAAATGGCTACACCTTC.

This clone has a single count. CDR3 nucleotides: TGCGCCAGCAGCCAAGCGGGACAGGGCAGCAATCAGCCCCAGCATTTT. Translating it yields CASSQAGQGSNQPQHF. The V and J genes are TRBV4-1 and TRBJ1-5, with TRBD1 identical over 9 bases. With V trimmed by 1 base and J by 1 base, 2 bases remained unmatched. The CDR3 spans 16 residues. Germline V lookup: CDR1 MGHRA, CDR2 YSYEKL.

This clone was detected a few times. The chain carries TRBV28 and TRBJ2-3, with 13 bases aligning to TRBD2. Germline V gene data show CDR1 as MDHEN and CDR2 as SYDVKM. CDR3 length equals 16 residues. The ends lost 2 bases at V and 4 bases at J; junction bases unmatched: 3. The CDR3 bases are TGTGCCAGCAGTTTAACCGGACTAGCGGGAGCAGATACGCAGTATTTT. Its translation is CASSLTGLAGADTQYF.

The chain joins TRBV24-1 to TRBJ2-2; TRBD2 might be the D (6 bases). The CDR3 sequence is 16 residues long. Trimming took 7 bases from V and 3 from J, leaving 17 bases between them. CDR1 KGHDR and CDR2 SFDVKD come from the germline V gene. CDR3 DNA: TGTGCCACCAGAAGATTCGGGCGGGACGACACCGGGGAGCTGTTTTTT. As protein: CATRRFGRDDTGELFF.

The genes are TRBV4-3 and TRBJ1-3; D unresolved. V shed 3 bases and J shed 0 bases, with 9 bases lying between them. Germline-derived CDR1 and CDR2 are LGHNA and YSLEER. The CDR3 consists of 15 residues. The CDR3 nucleotides read TGCGCCAGCAGCCAGAAGCAAAACTCTGGAAACACCATATATTTT. Protein product: CASSQKQNSGNTIYF.

The rearrangement links TRBV28 to TRBJ2-1; a possible D gene is TRBD2 (6 bases). Germline V gene sequence: CDR1 MDHEN, CDR2 SYDVKM. This CDR3 contains 17 residues. V was cut by 6 bases and J by 0 bases, with 18 bases left in between. This chain's CDR3 is CASRLHSGVSSYNEQFF. CDR3 DNA: TGTGCCAGCAGACTACATAGCGGAGTGAGCTCCTACAATGAGCAGTTCTTC.